These 18 T cell receptor beta chains were sequenced from one sample in a study of T cell repertoires in cytomegalovirus infection. Which antigens these TCRs recognize remains unknown. Via MiXCR, TCRdb re-called the reads, giving one row per CDR3 protein. The profile shows fewer than 1,000,000 distinct CDR3 sequences, 30% to 40% of them singletons. The sample in question was cultured CD8+ T cells from PBMCs, obtained from culture after CMV antigen stimulation. The receptors were gathered from a human donor in good health (CMV status not recorded). Some clones in this sample may be carry-over from other donors' samples.

The CDR3 DNA reads TGTGCCAGCAGACCTCTAGCGGGGGCGGAGACCCAGTACTTC. Its protein is CASRPLAGAETQYF. The genes are TRBV6-6 and TRBJ2-5, with TRBD2 matching over 10 bases. The CDR3 spans 14 residues. The trim removed 6 bases at V and 5 bases at J, leaving 6 bases unmatched. The V gene's germline CDR1 is MNHNY and CDR2 SVGAGI (reference sequence).

The gene calls are TRBV19 and TRBJ2-1; 15 bases match TRBD2. CDR3 size: 18 residues. CDR1 is LNHDA and CDR2 is SQIVND in the germline V gene (reference sequence). The ends lost 6 bases at V and 3 bases at J; junction bases unmatched: 9. In DNA form, the CDR3 reads TGTGCCAGTAGCCCGGGACTAGCGGGGGGCTCCGACTACAATGAGCAGTTCTTC. This encodes CASSPGLAGGSDYNEQFF.

The chain joins TRBV11-3 to TRBJ1-2, with no clear D. The germline CDR1 and CDR2 sequences are SGHNT and YENEEA. The CDR3 sequence is 12 residues long. V dropped 1 base and J dropped 8 bases, with 8 bases sitting between them. CDR3 coding DNA: TGTGCCAGCAGCTTAGCTGGGTTCGGCTACACCTTC. Residues: CASSLAGFGYTF.

V is TRBV14 and J is TRBJ2-3; D is unresolved. This CDR3 is built from 16 residues. Trimming left V 2 bases short and J 2 bases short, with 14 bases between. Looked up from germline, CDR1 is SGHDN and CDR2 is FVKESK. The CDR3 DNA follows: TGTGCCAGCAGCCAACTTCCGAGCACCTTCACAGATACGCAGTATTTT. It encodes CASSQLPSTFTDTQYF.

The genes are TRBV6-1 and TRBJ1-1; no clear D gene. This CDR3 is 14 amino acids long. CDR1 MNHNS and CDR2 SASEGT come from the germline V gene. The V end was cut by 4 bases, the J end by 5 bases, with 14 bases between. The CDR3 protein is CASSAPGSGTEAFF. The CDR3 DNA reads TGTGCCAGCAGTGCCCCGGGATCGGGGACTGAAGCTTTCTTT.

The rearrangement joins TRBV6-2 or TRBV6-3 to TRBJ2-3; weak D call: TRBD2 (5 bases). Trimming took off 3 bases at V and 5 bases at J, with 12 bases between the two ends. Per the germline V gene, CDR1 is MNHEY and CDR2 is SVGEGT. The CDR3 length is 14 residues. Written as DNA, the CDR3 is TGTGCCAGCAGTTATGTGCGGGTATTAGATACGCAGTATTTT. Residues: CASSYVRVLDTQYF.

The table lists this clonotype with many counts. The chain is built from TRBV4-1 and TRBJ1-1; D may be TRBD1 (6 bases). The CDR3 has 15 residues. Germline CDR1 and CDR2: MGHRA and YSYEKL. Trimming pared 0 bases from V and 1 base from J, leaving 9 bases between. CDR3 bases: TGCGCCAGCAGCCAAGACAGGGGAACGAACACTGAAGCTTTCTTT. Amino acid sequence: CASSQDRGTNTEAFF.

The chain has TRBV19 and TRBJ1-5, with a weak D call TRBD1 (5 bases). The CDR3 loop spans 14 amino acids. Trimming removed 3 bases from V and 4 bases from J, with 10 bases in between. Germline values: CDR1 LNHDA, CDR2 SQIVND (reference sequence). This CDR3 is CASSMGEVNQPQHF. CDR3 sequence (DNA): TGTGCCAGTAGTATGGGGGAAGTTAATCAGCCCCAGCATTTT.

The chain joins TRBV10-2 to TRBJ1-4, with no clear D. V dropped 10 bases and J dropped 7 bases, with 13 bases sitting between them. Germline-derived CDR1 and CDR2 are WSHSY and SAAADI. The CDR3 consists of 12 residues. The CDR3 DNA sequence: TGCGCCACTTCGTGGGTCGGTGAAAAACTGTTTTTT. It translates to CATSWVGEKLFF.

This clonotype appeared a few times. The gene calls are TRBV10-3 and TRBJ2-3; 14 bases line up with TRBD2. Trimming at V came to 6 bases and at J to 4 bases, leaving 12 bases not matched to a gene. Germline V gene lookup returns CDR1 ENHRY and CDR2 SYGVKD. The CDR3 has 18 amino acids. CDR3 coding DNA: TGTGCCATCAGGATTCGGGAACCGGGACTAGCGGGGGCAGATACGCAGTATTTT. Amino acids: CAIRIREPGLAGADTQYF.

The chain employs TRBV6-5 and TRBJ2-1, with 11 bases fitting TRBD2. The CDR3 sequence is 18 residues long. The V and J ends lost 2 bases and 4 bases, in that order; junction bases with no gene match: 10. The germline V gene encodes CDR1 MNHEY and CDR2 SVGAGI. CDR3 amino acids: CASSYLLPLAGGYNEQFF. The CDR3 DNA is TGTGCCAGCAGTTACCTCCTCCCCCTAGCGGGGGGTTACAATGAGCAGTTCTTC.

There are a few counts of this clonotype. The V gene is TRBV19, the J gene TRBJ1-1; D unresolved. The CDR3 contains 10 residues. The V end lost 6 bases, the J end lost 10 bases, and 9 bases lay between the germline ends. Germline CDR1 and CDR2: LNHDA and SQIVND (reference sequence). CDR3 in DNA: TGTGCCAGTAGGAACGGAGGAGCTTTCTTT. Amino acid sequence: CASRNGGAFF.

This clonotype was detected a few times. V usage is TRBV12-3 or TRBV12-4 and J usage is TRBJ2-4, with 8 bases aligning to TRBD1. Trimming took 6 bases from V and 14 from J; bases not matched to a gene: 12. The CDR3 is made up of 13 amino acids. The CDR3, as DNA: TGTGCCAGCAGAGTCTTATCGTCGGGACAGGAGTACTTC. Residues: CASRVLSSGQEYF.

The CDR3 is CASSPPGLADYTGELFF. The CDR3 DNA sequence: TGTGCCAGCTCACCTCCGGGACTAGCGGACTACACCGGGGAGCTGTTTTTT. The chain joins TRBV18 to TRBJ2-2; 11 bases are shared with TRBD2. CDR1 KGHSH and CDR2 LQKENI come from the germline V gene. The CDR3 has 17 amino acids. V shed 3 bases and J 3 bases; nucleotides not matched to a gene: 6.

This clonotype was counted between two and nine times. The V gene is TRBV12-3 or TRBV12-4, the J gene TRBJ2-4; D uncertain. V was shortened by 4 bases and J by 5 bases, with 6 bases between the two germline ends. This CDR3 spans 12 amino acids. The CDR3 nucleotides read TGTGCCAGCAGTTATACAGAAAACATTCAGTACTTC. This sequence encodes CASSYTENIQYF.

This clonotype was seen more than once but under ten times. The genes are TRBV19 and TRBJ2-3, with 10 bases lining up with TRBD2. V lost 10 bases to trimming and J lost 1 base; unmatched junction nucleotides: 11. The CDR3 spans 16 residues. Germline V gives CDR1 LNHDA, CDR2 SQIVND (reference sequence). CDR3: CATKRTLAGGTDTQYF. CDR3 bases: TGTGCCACCAAGAGAACGCTAGCGGGGGGCACAGATACGCAGTATTTT.

This clonotype has only a few counts. This chain uses TRBV4-1 with TRBJ2-1, with no clear D. CDR1 MGHRA and CDR2 YSYEKL come from the germline V gene. The CDR3 runs to 11 residues. V was cut by 2 bases and J by 8 bases, with 4 bases left in between. CDR3 DNA sequence: TGCGCCAGCAGCCAAAACGATGAGCAGTTCTTC. Its protein is CASSQNDEQFF.

In its sample, this clonotype was seen many times. The chain employs TRBV7-2 and TRBJ2-3; the D gene is possibly TRBD1 (6 bases). The CDR3 runs 14 residues. Per germline, CDR1 SGHTA and CDR2 FQGNSA. The V end lost 5 bases, the J end lost 3 bases, and 12 bases lay between the germline ends. CDR3 protein: CASSQHDRTDTQYF. The CDR3 DNA follows: TGTGCCAGCAGCCAACACGACAGGACAGATACGCAGTATTTT.